These T cell receptor beta chains were read from a single sample in a study of response to subunit inactivated influenza vaccine. TCRdb ran MiXCR on the RT-PCR reads and lists one entry per CDR3 protein. The profile shows about 480,000 distinct CDR3 sequences, 11% of them singletons. The starting material was PBMCs from blood, obtained roughly 6 weeks after vaccination. These receptors were taken from a man between 45 and 60 years old who received an inactivated influenza vaccine. CDR3s include the opening cysteine and the closing phenylalanine or tryptophan. The order of the fields is V gene, J gene, clone size, D gene, CDR3 DNA, CDR3 protein. A D gene is named only where the DNA matches it firmly. Clone size is not always given. Where it is, it says once, few, many or a class for expanded clones.

TRBV29-1,TRBJ2-1,many,-,TGCAGCGTTGAAGATCTTGACATGAATTACAATGAGCAGTTCTTC,CSVEDLDMNYNEQFF
TRBV11-3,TRBJ2-3,few,TRBD2,TGTGCCAGCAGCTCTATTCCTTCTAGCGGGAGGGCGTTCTCTAGCACAGATACGCAGTATTTT,CASSSIPSSGRAFSSTDTQYF
TRBV10-2,TRBJ2-3,many,-,TGCGCCAGCAGTTCGGGCCCGGGGGTGGCAGATACGCAGTATTTT,CASSSGPGVADTQYF
TRBV3-1,TRBJ2-5,-,TRBD2,TGTGCCAGCAGCCGAGGGACTAGCGGGACGGAGACCCAGTACTTC,CASSRGTSGTETQYF
TRBV9,TRBJ1-1,few,-,TGTGCCAGCAACCCTACTGGGAGCGACACTGAAGCTTTCTTT,CASNPTGSDTEAFF
TRBV21-1,TRBJ2-7,many,-,TGTGACTCCGTCCGGGGAATGGGGGGGCGAAACGAGCAGTACTTC,CDSVRGMGGRNEQYF
TRBV7-2,TRBJ2-7,few,-,TGTGCCAGCAGCGCCGGGGAAATCGAACTCTACGAGCAGTACTTC,CASSAGEIELYEQYF
TRBV4-1,TRBJ2-1,-,TRBD2,TGCGCCAGCAGCCATGGGGGGGTTCCGGGACTTGCCTACAATGAGCAGTTCTTC,CASSHGGVPGLAYNEQFF
TRBV7-9,TRBJ2-2,-,TRBD1,TGTGCCAGCAGCTTAGGCAGGGGGAGAGACACCGGGGAGCTGTTTTTT,CASSLGRGRDTGELFF
TRBV6-2/TRBV6-3,TRBJ2-4,-,TRBD1,TGTGCCAGCAGACATTGGACAGGTCTAACCAAAAACATTCAGTACTTC,CASRHWTGLTKNIQYF
TRBV12-3/TRBV12-4,TRBJ2-7,many,TRBD2,TGTGCCAGCAGTCCTCTAGCGGCGGGAGCGTCCTACGAGCAGTACTTC,CASSPLAAGASYEQYF
TRBV6-1,TRBJ2-7,few,TRBD2,TGTGCCAGCAGCCCTCAAGCGGGAACTTACGAGCAGTACTTC,CASSPQAGTYEQYF
TRBV4-1,TRBJ1-1,-,TRBD1,TGCGCCAGCAGCCTTAGCAGGGGGGTGAACACTGAAGCTTTCTTT,CASSLSRGVNTEAFF
TRBV6-2/TRBV6-3,TRBJ2-5,many,TRBD2,TGTGCCAGCAGACGCACACCCGGACTAGCGGAGGTTGGGGAGACCCAGTACTTC,CASRRTPGLAEVGETQYF
TRBV7-2,TRBJ2-3,many,TRBD2,TGTGCCAGCAGCTTTCAGCGGGGGAGCACAGATACGCAGTATTTT,CASSFQRGSTDTQYF
TRBV4-3,TRBJ2-3,-,-,TGCGCCAGCAGCCAAGACGGGCCAGATACGCAGTATTTT,CASSQDGPDTQYF
TRBV12-3/TRBV12-4,TRBJ1-5,many,TRBD1,TGTGCCAGCAGTCCCGGGGGGACAGTCTTATCGCCCCAGCATTTT,CASSPGGTVLSPQHF